This TCR beta chain was retrieved from a study of shared clonotypes between healthy human individuals. Adult Caucasians living in Nashville, Tennessee made up all of the donors. The V gene end was trimmed by 5 bases and the J gene end by 1 base; junction bases not matched to a gene: 12. The CDR3 runs to 19 residues. Germline-derived CDR1 and CDR2 are SGHTA and FQGNSA. For this clone: What it recognizes is unknown.

Each subset's genomic DNA was shared equally among a number of immunoSEQ plates. Using immunoSEQ multiplex PCR, the repertoire was profiled, and TCRdb retains in-frame clones only, with some absent. The sample yields around 2.1 million clones, approximately 96% seen once. Study-wide results and caveats: Between a few donors, naive CD4 clonotypes were shared at a level of about 5%. Relative to memory subsets, naive subsets generally showed larger estimated richness.

The J gene is TRBJ2-2, the V gene TRBV7-2, with 11 nucleotides matching TRBD2. The sequencing sample was made of naive CD4+ T cells sorted from blood. Specified subset: CD45RA+ positively selected. This sequence was found in a man in his late teens or twenties in good health. In DNA, the CDR3 is TGTGCCAGCAGCCCCTGGGTAGCGGGAGGGATTAAGAACACCGGGGAGCTGTTTTTT. It specifies CASSPWVAGGIKNTGELFF. Drawing the rest from reference TRBV7-2 and TRBJ2-2, the complete variable domain is GAGVSQSPSNKVTEKGKDVELRCDPISGHTALYWYRQSLGQGLEFLIYFQGNSAPDKSGLPSDRFSAERTGGSVSTLTIQRTQQEDSAVYLCASSPWVAGGIKNTGELFFGEGSRLTVL.